The T cell receptor beta chain under discussion was sequenced for a study of T cell responses to AZD1222 COVID-19 vaccine. Data came from immunoSEQ multiplex PCR; TCRdb stores just in-frame clones and leaves some out. This sample has around 100,000 clones, with roughly 89% found just once. As to this clone: The antigen is undetermined.

This CDR3 contains 14 residues. Germline V gives CDR1 SGDLS, CDR2 YYNGEE. Trimming stripped 0 bases from V and 1 base from J, with 7 bases between. Study-wide points: Repertoire collection took place solely once the T cell response had peaked. Among spike-specific TCRs, nearly half reportedly target unmutated variant regions.

The sequence came from an adult in good health. This chain uses TRBV9 with TRBJ2-5; D unclear. Material: peripheral blood, obtained on day 0 of AZD1222 vaccination. As DNA, the CDR3 is TGTGCCAGCAGCGTAGCAGGAGTCCAAGAGACCCAGTACTTC. It is translated as CASSVAGVQETQYF. Based on the CDR3 plus reference TRBV9 and TRBJ2-5, the full variable domain is DSGVTQTPKHLITATGQRVTLRCSPRSGDLSVYWYQQSLDQGLQFLIQYYNGEERAKGNILERFSAQQFPDLHSELNLSSLELGDSALYFCASSVAGVQETQYFGPGTRLLVL.